This TCR beta chain is from a study of CD8 T cells in Susac syndrome (dated by TCRdb to between 2018 and 2020). Some background on the complete study: Repertoire sequencing was used to test whether CD8+ T cell activation and differentiation in Susac syndrome was antigen driven. The clonality of the CD8+ T cell repertoire was compared across about a dozen healthy donors, 14 Susac syndrome patients and 15 multiple sclerosis patients.

High-throughput TCR beta sequencing profiled peripheral blood CD8+ and CD4+ T cells from healthy donors, Susac syndrome patients and multiple sclerosis patients. The healthy donors served as controls matched for age and sex. Bulk CD8+ and CD4+ T cells were purified by magnetic negative isolation, whereas CD8+ TEMRA cells were enriched by FACS. Blood was collected in EDTA tubes and processed within 24 hours, with PBMCs isolated through density gradient centrifugation. PBMCs intended for TCR sequencing were cryopreserved in liquid nitrogen and thawed later in a water bath at 37 degrees C. A purity of at least 90% was achieved for sorted or isolated CD4+, CD8+ and CD8+ TEMRA cells. Paper-wide results and their limitations: The number of individuals in the TCR sequencing and HLA analysis was acknowledged as relatively small.

RNA was extracted using the RNeasy kit, and about 0.45 to 1 microgram was reverse transcribed with random hexamers. The immunoSEQ multiplex PCR assay, which covers 54 Vbeta and 13 Jbeta segments, was used to amplify TCR beta CDR3 regions. PCR amplification bias was corrected using a synthetic template baseline for primer optimization and computational correction. Per the authors' processing: Reads were annotated to V, D and J genes according to IMGT and were analyzed with immunoSEQ Analyzer, with only productive sequences retained. To calculate clonality, Shannon entropy was normalized by log2 of the number of productive unique sequences and then subtracted from one. For each patient and control, public and private clones were evaluated within the 100 most prevalent clones. Susac-specific clones were defined as absent from healthy and MS cohorts, 850 to 1,300 published viral clones and other ImmuneACCESS disease sequences. TCRdb reanalyzed the raw reads on its own, using fastp at Q25 for trimming and MiXCR for clone calling, and kept in-frame beta chains. Identical CDR3 proteins give one entry, which carries the most common genes and DNA. These V and J calls derive from TCRdb rather than the authors' analysis. The sample profile shows about 100,000 distinct CDR3 sequences; just under 95% of them were found once. The ten top clones hold roughly 0.3% of the sample.

The CDR3 goes from the cysteine to the phenylalanine over 16 residues. Of all the DNA, just the CDR3 is kept, 48 bases in frame from base 1. The V end loses 3 bases and the J end loses 0 bases, and a stretch of 15 bases separates them. Per the germline V gene, SGHVS is the CDR1 and FNYEAQ is the CDR2. This clonotype was observed once. No cognate antigen has been identified for it. The sample holds no much larger clone one base away, and base qualities are not on file. One read offers little support. This clonotype was obtained from a human donor in good health. Input material: CD8+ T cells from PBMCs. Here the chain combines TRBV7-6 and TRBJ2-7; D gene: possibly TRBD1, on 5 matching bases. The encoded CDR3 is CASSFPREGPSYEQYF. The nucleotide sequence is given as TGTGCCAGCAGCTTCCCCAGGGAAGGGCCCTCCTACGAGCAGTACTTC. The full variable domain, with segments outside the CDR3 supplied by the reference TRBV7-6 and TRBJ2-7 proteins, appears as GAGVSQSPRYKVTKRGQDVALRCDPISGHVSLYWYRQALGQGPEFLTYFNYEAQQDKSGLPNDRFSAERPEGSISTLTIQRTEQRDSAMYRCASSFPREGPSYEQYFGPGTRLTVT.